The 15 T cell receptor beta chains below were found in one sample sequenced in a study of T cell responses to AZD1222 COVID-19 vaccine. Data came from immunoSEQ multiplex PCR; TCRdb stores just in-frame clones and leaves some out. The sample has some 150,000 clones; 85% are singletons. Sequenced material: peripheral blood, taken 28 days after the second dose of the MenACWY control vaccine. The receptor source for this set is an adult who received the MenACWY meningococcal vaccine as a control.

CDR3: CATSRDLASETQYF. The CDR3 DNA reads TGTGCCACCAGCAGAGATCTAGCTTCGGAGACCCAGTACTTC. The chain couples TRBV15 to TRBJ2-5, with a weak D call TRBD2 (5 bases). The germline gives CDR1 LNHNV, CDR2 YYDKDF (reference sequence). The CDR3 has 14 residues. Trimming cost V 0 bases and J 5 bases, with 10 bases left between them.

In nucleotides, the CDR3 is TGTGCCAGCAGTTCCGGACAGGCTTACACAGATACGCAGTATTTT. This codes for CASSSGQAYTDTQYF. The rearrangement links TRBV28 to TRBJ2-3, with TRBD1 matching 7 bases. V dropped 4 bases and J dropped 2; count of bases not matched to a gene: 6. Germline loops: CDR1 MDHEN, CDR2 SYDVKM. CDR3 length equals 15 residues.

This clone occurred once. This chain connects TRBV7-9 to TRBJ1-3, with TRBD1 matching over 9 bases. Germline V gene lookup returns CDR1 SEHNR and CDR2 FQNEAQ (reference sequence). This CDR3 comprises 16 residues. The ends lost 5 bases at V and 4 bases at J; junction bases unmatched: 9. The CDR3: CASSPKDRGAGNTIYF. The CDR3 DNA is TGTGCCAGCAGCCCCAAGGACAGGGGTGCCGGAAACACCATATATTTT.

This chain connects TRBV9 to TRBJ2-7; D may be TRBD2 (6 bases). CDR1 is SGDLS and CDR2 is YYNGEE in the germline V gene. The V end lost 3 bases, the J end lost 5 bases, and 18 bases lay between the germline ends. The CDR3 is made up of 15 amino acids. CDR3 loop: CASSAGTSSFHEQYF. The CDR3 DNA reads TGTGCCAGCAGCGCCGGAACTAGCTCTTTCCACGAGCAGTACTTC.

This clone was seen once. DNA of the CDR3: TGTGCCAGTAGTATTAGGGCCGGGACTAGCAGCGAGCAGTTCTTC. It yields the protein CASSIRAGTSSEQFF. The chain is built from TRBV19 and TRBJ2-1; 9 positions agree with TRBD2. V trimming: 3 bases; J trimming: 10 bases; junction bases outside the gene matches: 10. CDR1 is LNHDA and CDR2 is SQIVND in the germline V gene (reference sequence). CDR3 length: 15 amino acids.

The chain combines TRBV7-3 with TRBJ1-1, with unresolved D. Trimming cost V 2 bases and J 1 base, with 5 bases left between them. This CDR3 region has 13 residues. The germline V gene has CDR1 SGHTA and CDR2 FQGTGA. In DNA form, the CDR3 reads TGTGCCAGCAGCTTATTTAAGAACACTGAAGCTTTCTTT. This gives the protein CASSLFKNTEAFF.

This clone was seen a handful of times. The chain joins TRBV7-9 to TRBJ1-1; no clear D. The CDR3 consists of 11 residues. Germline values: CDR1 SEHNR, CDR2 FQNEAQ (reference sequence). Trimming removed 3 bases at V and 8 bases at J, with 7 bases between. CDR3 loop: CASSLEGEAFF. CDR3 coding DNA: TGTGCCAGCAGCTTGGAGGGAGAAGCTTTCTTT.

The chain combines TRBV30 with TRBJ1-1; D unresolved. Germline V gene lookup returns CDR1 GTSNPN and CDR2 SVGIG (reference sequence). There are 12 residues in the CDR3. The V and J ends lost 5 bases and 1 base respectively, with 8 bases between them. This CDR3 reads CAWQTTNTEAFF. For the CDR3, the DNA is TGTGCCTGGCAAACAACGAACACTGAAGCTTTCTTT. Full variable domain (rest looked up from reference TRBV30 and TRBJ1-1): SQTIHQWPATLVQPVGSPLSLECTVEGTSNPNLYWYRQAAGRGLQLLFYSVGIGQISSEVPQNLSASRPQDRQFILSSKKLLLSDSGFYLCAWQTTNTEAFFGQGTRLTVV.

The V call is TRBV2, the J call TRBJ1-5; 10 bases line up with TRBD1. This CDR3 spans 14 amino acids. V gave up 6 bases and J gave up 7 bases; unmatched junction bases: 6. The V gene's germline CDR1 is SNHLY and CDR2 FYNNEI. The CDR3 sequence is CASSAGQGYQPQHF. The CDR3 region has the DNA TGTGCCAGCAGCGCGGGACAGGGGTACCAGCCCCAGCATTTT.

This clone was detected once. The chain recombines TRBV11-2 with TRBJ2-5, with D perhaps given as TRBD1 or TRBD2 (5 bases each). The CDR3 totals 13 residues. Trimming took off 5 bases at V and 13 bases at J, with 20 bases between the two ends. The germline V gene encodes CDR1 SGHAT and CDR2 FQNNGV. The CDR3 sequence is CASSPHPAGQGYF. CDR3 coding DNA: TGTGCCAGCAGCCCCCACCCCGCGGGCCAGGGGTACTTC.

The chain is built from TRBV25-1 and TRBJ1-4; 7 bases are a match to TRBD1. With 5 bases clipped from V and 7 bases from J, the junction kept 10 bases outside the gene matches. The CDR3 is 15 amino acids. From germline, CDR1 is MGHDK and CDR2 SYGVNS. The CDR3 nucleotides read TGTGCCAGCAGTCTATCGACAGGGTTAGGTGAAAAACTGTTTTTT. Translation gives CASSLSTGLGEKLFF.

The chain joins TRBV21-1 to TRBJ1-2; the table names TRBD1, a call not compared with the DNA. TRBV21-1 is flagged as a pseudogene. CDR3 length: 15 residues. CDR3 loop: CASSKARDSAYGYTF. The CDR3 region has the DNA TGTGCCAGCAGCAAAGCCCGGGACAGCGCCTATGGCTACACCTTC.

The V call is TRBV6-5, the J call TRBJ2-7; D possibly corresponds to TRBD1 (5 bases). Germline V gene data show CDR1 as MNHEY and CDR2 as SVGAGI. V shed 6 bases and J shed 3 bases, with 15 bases lying between them. CDR3 size: 14 residues. CDR3 loop: CASRPDRLSYEQYV. In nucleotides, the CDR3 is TGTGCCAGCAGACCCGACAGATTGAGCTACGAGCAGTACGTC.

V and J are TRBV6-5 and TRBJ2-7; possibly TRBD1 or TRBD2 for D (5 bases each). The CDR3 has 14 residues. Between the trimmed V and J ends, which lost 7 bases and 3 bases, there was a span of 16 bases. Germline assignment: CDR1 MNHEY and CDR2 SVGAGI. CDR3: CASNPTRGIYEQYF. The CDR3 nucleotides read TGTGCCAGCAACCCAACTAGGGGTATCTACGAGCAGTACTTC.

This clone has just a few counts. The chain has TRBV7-6 and TRBJ1-1; D is uncertain. V was shortened by 4 bases and J by 2 bases, with 14 bases between the two germline ends. Germline V lookup: CDR1 SGHVS, CDR2 FNYEAQ. CDR3 length equals 15 residues. The CDR3 spells CASSSRTRKNTEAFF. In DNA form, the CDR3 reads TGTGCCAGCAGCTCCAGGACGAGGAAAAACACTGAAGCTTTCTTT.